The source of this T cell receptor beta chain is a study of blood T cells in healthy people across ages. Study-level results: TCR beta diversity, measured per million T cells, fell in a roughly linear way with age. Aged donors had fewer naive CD4+ cells and lower diversity than long-lived donors.

With 4 bases clipped from V and 1 base from J, the junction kept 4 bases outside the gene matches. Germline CDR1 is SGHTS and CDR2 is YDEGEE. The CDR3 spans 14 residues. This clonotype was counted many times. Its antigen is not identified. In terms of origin and age, donors were healthy Caucasian individuals from Russia aged about 6 to 90. Sample-barcoded 5' priming and a J-beta primer mix drove a second PCR of about 6 to 11 cycles. Through a template-switch adaptor with 12 random nucleotides, each cDNA molecule received a tag. TCRdb processed the 5' RACE reads anew with MiXCR; each CDR3 protein has one entry. Of over 600,000 distinct CDR3 sequences listed, roughly 43% are singletons.

The chain employs TRBV5-8 and TRBJ2-7; 8 bases match TRBD1. Material: blood. The TCR was taken from a man older than 75 in good health. CDR3 sequence reads: CASSRTGTSYEQYF. CDR3 nucleotide sequence: TGTGCCAGCAGCCGGACAGGGACATCCTACGAGCAGTACTTC.